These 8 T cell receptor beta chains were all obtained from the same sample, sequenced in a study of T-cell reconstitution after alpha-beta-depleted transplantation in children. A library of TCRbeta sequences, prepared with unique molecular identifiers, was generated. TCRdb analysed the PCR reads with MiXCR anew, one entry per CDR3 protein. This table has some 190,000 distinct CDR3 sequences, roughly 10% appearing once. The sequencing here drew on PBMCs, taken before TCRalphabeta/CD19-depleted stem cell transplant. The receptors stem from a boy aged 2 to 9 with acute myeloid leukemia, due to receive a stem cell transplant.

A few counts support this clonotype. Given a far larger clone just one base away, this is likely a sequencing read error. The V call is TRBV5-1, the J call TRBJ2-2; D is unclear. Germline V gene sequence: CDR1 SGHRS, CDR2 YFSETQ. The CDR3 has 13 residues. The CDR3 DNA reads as TGCGCCAGCGGCTTATCGAACACCGGGGAGCTGTTTTTT. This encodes CASGLSNTGELFF.

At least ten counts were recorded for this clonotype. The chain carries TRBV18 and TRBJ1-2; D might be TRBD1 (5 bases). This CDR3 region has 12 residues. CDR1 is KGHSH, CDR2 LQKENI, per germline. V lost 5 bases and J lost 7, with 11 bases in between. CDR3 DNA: TGTGCCAGCTCAGTAGGGACCCTTGGCTACACCTTC. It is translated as CASSVGTLGYTF.

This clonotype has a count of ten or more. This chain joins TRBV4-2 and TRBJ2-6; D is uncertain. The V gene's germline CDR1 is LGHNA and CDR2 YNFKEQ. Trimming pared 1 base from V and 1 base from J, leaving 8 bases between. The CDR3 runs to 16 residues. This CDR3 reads CASSQVIASGANVLTF. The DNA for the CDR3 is TGTGCCAGCAGCCAAGTAATTGCGTCTGGGGCCAACGTCCTGACTTTC.

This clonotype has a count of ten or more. The CDR3 sequence is CASSQKRGGNEQFF. CDR3 DNA: TGCGCCAGCAGCCAAAAAAGGGGGGGCAATGAGCAGTTCTTC. The gene calls are TRBV5-1 and TRBJ2-1; tentatively, D is TRBD2 (7 bases). V lost 4 bases and J lost 6, with 14 bases in between. The CDR3 is made up of 14 amino acids. From germline, CDR1 is SGHRS and CDR2 YFSETQ.

In nucleotides, the CDR3 is TGTGCCAGCAGCTTTTCCGGGACTAGCGGGAGCGGCAATGAGCAGTTCTTC. This encodes CASSFSGTSGSGNEQFF. The chain combines TRBV7-3 with TRBJ2-1; 14 bases line up with TRBD2. Germline V gives CDR1 SGHTA, CDR2 FQGTGA. This CDR3 is 17 amino acids long. J lost 6 bases, V lost 3 bases, and 7 bases had no gene match.

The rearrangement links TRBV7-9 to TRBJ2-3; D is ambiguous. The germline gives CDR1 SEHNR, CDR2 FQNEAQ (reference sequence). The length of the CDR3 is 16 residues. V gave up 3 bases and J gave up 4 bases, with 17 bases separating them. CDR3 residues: CASSFGLPDFSDTQYF. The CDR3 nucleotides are TGTGCCAGCAGCTTCGGGTTACCGGATTTTTCAGATACGCAGTATTTT.

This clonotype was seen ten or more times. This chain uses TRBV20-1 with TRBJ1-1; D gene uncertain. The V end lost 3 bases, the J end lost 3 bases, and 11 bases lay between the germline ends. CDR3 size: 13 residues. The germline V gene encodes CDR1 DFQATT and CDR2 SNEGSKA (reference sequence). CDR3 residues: CSASSQWDTEAFF. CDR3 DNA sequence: TGCAGTGCTAGTTCCCAGTGGGACACTGAAGCTTTCTTT.

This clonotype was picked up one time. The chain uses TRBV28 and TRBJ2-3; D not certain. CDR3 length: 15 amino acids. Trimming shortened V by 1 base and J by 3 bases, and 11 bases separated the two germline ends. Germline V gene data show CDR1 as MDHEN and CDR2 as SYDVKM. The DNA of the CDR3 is TGTGCCAGCAGTTTATCCAGTGACAAAACAGATACGCAGTATTTT. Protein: CASSLSSDKTDTQYF.